The 10 T cell receptor beta chains below all came from one sample that was sequenced in a study of spatial heterogeneity in lung cancer (dated by TCRdb to about 2019). The research as a whole found: A correlation was observed between the number of expanded intratumoral alpha and beta TCRs and the tumor nonsynonymous mutation count.

The time point label here, explained by the study, means: sample taken at primary tumor resection. Library creation used 5' RACE. Sequencer: NextSeq 500. TCRdb reprocessed the public reads (quality trimming at Q25 with fastp, clone calling with MiXCR) and kept in-frame beta chains. Rows merge per CDR3 protein into single entries with the most common DNA and genes. The sample table contains about 10,000 distinct CDR3 sequences; only one count was recorded for around 12% of them. Of the sample, approximately 10% is held by the ten largest clones. No antigen has been identified for these receptors. Sequencing used lung tumor tissue, obtained at surgery. Every receptor here comes from a male donor with early-stage non-small cell lung cancer.

This clonotype was detected many times. V is TRBV9 and J is TRBJ2-3; the D call may be TRBD1 or TRBD2 (6 bases each). The V gene lost 4 bases and the J gene lost 2 bases, with 17 bases spanning the gap. The CDR3 consists of 16 residues. The germline V gene encodes CDR1 SGDLS and CDR2 YYNGEE. CDR3 protein: CASSPRGPPHTDTQYF. CDR3 nucleotide sequence: TGTGCCAGCAGCCCCCGGGGGCCCCCCCACACAGATACGCAGTATTTT.

This clonotype was recorded many times. The chain links TRBV7-3 to TRBJ2-4; 10 nucleotides line up with TRBD2. This CDR3 is built from 14 residues. The germline V gene encodes CDR1 SGHTA and CDR2 FQGTGA. Germline trimming cut 5 bases from V and 11 bases from J; bases unmatched to any gene: 9. CDR3 in amino acids: CASSATGTSDVQYF. In DNA, the CDR3 is TGTGCCAGCAGCGCAACCGGGACTAGCGATGTTCAGTACTTC.

This clonotype showed up many times. The chain joins TRBV5-1 to TRBJ2-7; D is perhaps TRBD1 or TRBD2 (6 bases each). V lost 0 bases, J lost 6 bases, and 16 bases lay in between. CDR1 and CDR2 from the germline V gene are SGHRS and YFSETQ. This CDR3 is 15 amino acids long. As DNA, the CDR3 is TGCGCCAGCAGCTTGGTCGGGACGGGGGCTGCCGAGCAGTACTTC. Its protein is CASSLVGTGAAEQYF.

This clonotype is termed medium-sized. CDR3 coding DNA: TGCAGTGCTATCTCTCCGTGGGGCACAGATACGCAGTATTTT. It yields the protein CSAISPWGTDTQYF. The rearrangement links TRBV20-1 to TRBJ2-3; D uncertain. V was clipped by 4 bases and J by 1 base, with 12 bases between them. The CDR3 contains 14 residues. Germline-derived CDR1 and CDR2 are DFQATT and SNEGSKA (reference sequence).

This clonotype was picked up many times. The CDR3, as DNA: TGCAGCGCCTCAGCTAGCTCTAACTATGGCTACACCTTC. The encoded protein is CSASASSNYGYTF. The chain links TRBV29-1 to TRBJ1-2; D is ambiguous. The ends were cut back, 7 bases at V and 0 bases at J, with 12 bases in the middle. Germline V gene data show CDR1 as SQVTM and CDR2 as ANQGSEA. This CDR3 contains 13 residues.

This clonotype was found many times. The chain carries TRBV10-3 and TRBJ2-3, with a tentative D call TRBD2 (6 bases). V lost 2 bases to trimming and J lost 0 bases, with 6 bases between them. This CDR3 has 14 residues. CDR1 and CDR2 (germline): ENHRY, SYGVKD. The CDR3 spells CAISEAGSTDTQYF. The CDR3 DNA sequence: TGTGCCATCAGTGAGGCGGGAAGCACAGATACGCAGTATTTT.

This clonotype came up many times. The chain uses TRBV3-1 and TRBJ2-2; no clear D gene. V dropped 0 bases and J dropped 7 bases, with 21 bases sitting between them. Germline CDR1 reads LGHDT; CDR2 reads YNNKEL (reference sequence). The CDR3 totals 18 residues. The CDR3 loop reads CASSQEWAIRRDGGELFF. In DNA form, the CDR3 reads TGTGCCAGCAGCCAAGAGTGGGCAATCCGCCGTGATGGCGGGGAGCTGTTTTTT.

This clonotype was detected ten times or more. The chain is built from TRBV27 and TRBJ1-1, with a weak D call TRBD1 (5 bases). The CDR3 totals 15 residues. V lost 11 bases and J lost 2, with 21 bases in between. CDR1 is MNHEY, CDR2 SMNVEV, per germline (reference sequence). The CDR3 loop is CAVSKYGTGNTEAFF. In DNA form, the CDR3 reads TGTGCCGTATCAAAATACGGGACCGGAAACACTGAAGCTTTCTTT.

This clonotype was observed at least ten times. The genes are TRBV9 and TRBJ2-7; TRBD2 matches at 8 bases. Looked up from germline, CDR1 is SGDLS and CDR2 is YYNGEE. With V trimmed by 0 bases and J by 4 bases, 6 bases remained unmatched. The CDR3 has 15 residues. The CDR3 spells CASSVAPGLGYEQYF. CDR3 coding DNA: TGTGCCAGCAGCGTAGCTCCGGGACTAGGGTACGAGCAGTACTTC.

This clonotype showed up just a few times. J is TRBJ1-1 and V is TRBV5-1, with D unclear. This CDR3 has 14 amino acids. The germline CDR1 and CDR2 sequences are SGHRS and YFSETQ. Trimming removed 7 bases at V and 0 bases at J, with 13 bases between. DNA for the CDR3: TGCGCCAGCTCCCCCCACGTAATGAACACTGAAGCTTTCTTT. Translating gives CASSPHVMNTEAFF.